The rows below give T cell receptor beta chains drawn from one sample of a study of graft-versus-host responses after intestinal transplantation. Antigens for these TCRs are unknown. TCRdb's copy holds only in-frame clones and misses some; the assay was immunoSEQ multiplex PCR. The sample has some 87,000 clones; 80% to 95% are singletons. This sample comprised unstimulated CD4+ T cells sorted from spleen or lymph node cells, obtained before intestinal transplant. The receptors derive from a human donor who received an intestinal transplant. CDR3s include the opening cysteine and the closing phenylalanine or tryptophan. A D gene is named only where the DNA matches it firmly. Rows give clone size only sometimes, using once, few, many, or a class for an expanded clone.

j_call: TRBJ2-7
d_call: -
clone_size: -
v_call: TRBV6-5
cdr3_nt: TGTGCCAGCTGGGGGACACTAGACTACGAGCAGTACTTC
cdr3_aa: CASWGTLDYEQYF

j_call: TRBJ2-1
d_call: -
clone_size: -
v_call: TRBV16
cdr3_nt: TGTGCCAGCAGCCAAATAAACAATGAGCAGTTCTTC
cdr3_aa: CASSQINNEQFF

j_call: TRBJ2-7
d_call: -
clone_size: -
v_call: TRBV9
cdr3_nt: TGTGCCAGCAGCGTCTTTAGGACAGCGACTTTCTACGAGCAGTACTTC
cdr3_aa: CASSVFRTATFYEQYF

j_call: TRBJ2-7
d_call: TRBD1
clone_size: -
v_call: TRBV19
cdr3_nt: TGTGCCAGTAGCCTGACAGGGGGCAAGATAAACGAGCAGTACTTC
cdr3_aa: CASSLTGGKINEQYF

j_call: TRBJ1-5
d_call: -
clone_size: -
v_call: TRBV5-6
cdr3_nt: TGTGCCAGCAGCTTGGTTCAAAATAGCAATCAGCCCCAGCATTTT
cdr3_aa: CASSLVQNSNQPQHF

j_call: TRBJ2-1
d_call: -
clone_size: -
v_call: TRBV7-3
cdr3_nt: TGTGCCAGCAGCTTAGGAGAGATAAGCTCCTACAATGAGCAGTTCTTC
cdr3_aa: CASSLGEISSYNEQFF

j_call: TRBJ1-1
d_call: -
clone_size: once
v_call: TRBV20-1
cdr3_nt: TGCAGTGCTAGCCGCGACACTGAAGCTTTCTTT
cdr3_aa: CSASRDTEAFF

j_call: TRBJ1-2
d_call: -
clone_size: -
v_call: TRBV29-1
cdr3_nt: TGCAGCGTTGGACGCGCTAACTATGGCTACACCTTC
cdr3_aa: CSVGRANYGYTF

j_call: TRBJ2-7
d_call: TRBD2
clone_size: -
v_call: TRBV15
cdr3_nt: TGTGCCACCGCGAGCGGGAGAAAAAATAGGCAGTACTTC
cdr3_aa: CATASGRKNRQYF

j_call: TRBJ2-5
d_call: -
clone_size: -
v_call: TRBV5-1
cdr3_nt: TGCGCCAGCAGCGCCGGACAGACTCGACAATATACTGAAGGGACCCAGTACTTC
cdr3_aa: CASSAGQTRQYTEGTQYF

j_call: TRBJ1-2
d_call: -
clone_size: -
v_call: TRBV30
cdr3_nt: TGTGCCGGGGGTAGCAAGAACTATGGCTACACCTTC
cdr3_aa: CAGGSKNYGYTF

j_call: TRBJ2-6
d_call: -
clone_size: -
v_call: TRBV7-8
cdr3_nt: TGTGCCAGCAGCGTATCACCAGGGTTTGCTGGGGCCAACGTCCTGACTTTC
cdr3_aa: CASSVSPGFAGANVLTF

j_call: TRBJ1-1
d_call: -
clone_size: once
v_call: TRBV18
cdr3_nt: TGTGCCAGCTCACCCGTGGAGCTCCTGAACACTGAAGCTTTCTTT
cdr3_aa: CASSPVELLNTEAFF

j_call: TRBJ1-5
d_call: -
clone_size: -
v_call: TRBV6-1
cdr3_nt: TGTGCCAGCAGTGAATACCCCGGGGCTAGCAATCAGCCCCAGCATTTT
cdr3_aa: CASSEYPGASNQPQHF

j_call: TRBJ1-1
d_call: -
clone_size: -
v_call: TRBV10-3
cdr3_nt: TGTGCCATCAGTGATGTGAAGAACACTGAAGCTTTCTTT
cdr3_aa: CAISDVKNTEAFF

j_call: TRBJ2-3
d_call: -
clone_size: -
v_call: TRBV7-2
cdr3_nt: TGTGCCAGCAGCCCACAGGGCCAACTGCGGACAGATACGCAGTATTTT
cdr3_aa: CASSPQGQLRTDTQYF

j_call: TRBJ1-2
d_call: -
clone_size: -
v_call: TRBV30
cdr3_nt: TGTGCCCTTGTTGTTAGCGAGACCGCATCCTATGGCTACACCTTC
cdr3_aa: CALVVSETASYGYTF

j_call: TRBJ2-5
d_call: TRBD2
clone_size: -
v_call: TRBV7-3
cdr3_nt: TGTGCCAGCAGCCCCACTAGCGGGAGAATGGAGACCCAGTACTTC
cdr3_aa: CASSPTSGRMETQYF

j_call: TRBJ1-6
d_call: -
clone_size: -
v_call: TRBV6-4
cdr3_nt: TGTGCCAGCAGTGACGGCGGGTCCTATAATTCACCCCTCCACTTT
cdr3_aa: CASSDGGSYNSPLHF

j_call: TRBJ2-5
d_call: TRBD2
clone_size: -
v_call: TRBV6-1
cdr3_nt: TGTGCCAGCAGTGAATTACTAGCGTCCGAGACCCAGTACTTC
cdr3_aa: CASSELLASETQYF

j_call: TRBJ2-3
d_call: -
clone_size: -
v_call: TRBV27
cdr3_nt: TGTGCCAGCACCTCCCCTAGCACAGATACGCAGTATTTT
cdr3_aa: CASTSPSTDTQYF

j_call: TRBJ1-1
d_call: -
clone_size: few
v_call: TRBV7-9
cdr3_nt: TGTGCCAGCAGCTTAGCGGACAGAAACACTGAAGCTTTCTTT
cdr3_aa: CASSLADRNTEAFF

j_call: TRBJ2-3
d_call: -
clone_size: -
v_call: TRBV7-9
cdr3_nt: TGTGCCAGCAGCTTAGGACAGGGAGGGACAGATACGCAGTATTTT
cdr3_aa: CASSLGQGGTDTQYF

j_call: TRBJ2-1
d_call: TRBD2
clone_size: -
v_call: TRBV6-5
cdr3_nt: TGTGCCAGCAGTTCTAGCGGGAGGACCTACAATGAGCAGTTCTTC
cdr3_aa: CASSSSGRTYNEQFF

j_call: TRBJ1-1
d_call: -
clone_size: -
v_call: TRBV7-9
cdr3_nt: TGTGCCAGCAGCTTTTTGAACACTGAAGCTTTCTTT
cdr3_aa: CASSFLNTEAFF

j_call: TRBJ1-6
d_call: -
clone_size: -
v_call: TRBV11-2
cdr3_nt: TGTGCCAGCAGCTTAGGGGCAGATAATTCACCCCTCCACTTT
cdr3_aa: CASSLGADNSPLHF

j_call: TRBJ1-3
d_call: TRBD1
clone_size: -
v_call: TRBV2
cdr3_nt: TGTGCCAGCATGCTGACAGGGGGGAGCTCTGGAAACACCATATATTTT
cdr3_aa: CASMLTGGSSGNTIYF

j_call: TRBJ2-1
d_call: TRBD2
clone_size: -
v_call: TRBV5-1
cdr3_nt: TGCGCCAGCAGCTCGACTAGCGGGAGGGCCCGAAATGAGCAGTTCTTC
cdr3_aa: CASSSTSGRARNEQFF

j_call: TRBJ1-1
d_call: -
clone_size: -
v_call: TRBV20-1
cdr3_nt: TGCAGTGCTTTGAGGGTCACTGAAGCTTTCTTT
cdr3_aa: CSALRVTEAFF

j_call: TRBJ2-2
d_call: -
clone_size: -
v_call: TRBV4-2
cdr3_nt: TGTGCCAGCACCCTGGGAAGACTCGGGGACACCGGGGAGCTGTTTTTT
cdr3_aa: CASTLGRLGDTGELFF

j_call: TRBJ2-7
d_call: TRBD1
clone_size: -
v_call: TRBV25-1
cdr3_nt: TGTGCCAGCATGGAAGACAGGGGAAAGTACGAGCAGTACTTC
cdr3_aa: CASMEDRGKYEQYF

j_call: TRBJ2-2
d_call: -
clone_size: -
v_call: TRBV29-1
cdr3_nt: TGCAGCGCCCCCCCCTGTTTGGGTCAGGTCAACGGGGAGCTGTTTTTT
cdr3_aa: CSAPPCLGQVNGELFF

j_call: TRBJ2-2
d_call: -
clone_size: -
v_call: TRBV10-1
cdr3_nt: TGCGCCAGCAGTGAGTCGGCAGGGGCGAACACCGGGGAGCTGTTTTTT
cdr3_aa: CASSESAGANTGELFF

j_call: TRBJ2-1
d_call: TRBD2
clone_size: -
v_call: TRBV11-1
cdr3_nt: TGTGCCAGCAGCTCCCTTCTAGCGGGGGCATACAATGAGCAGTTCTTC
cdr3_aa: CASSSLLAGAYNEQFF

j_call: TRBJ2-5
d_call: TRBD1
clone_size: few
v_call: TRBV7-9
cdr3_nt: TGTGCCAGCAGCTTAAAGCCTGATTGGACAGGGCCATTGTGGACCCAGTACTTC
cdr3_aa: CASSLKPDWTGPLWTQYF

j_call: TRBJ2-2
d_call: TRBD2
clone_size: -
v_call: TRBV11-3
cdr3_nt: TGTGCCAGCAGCTGGACTAGAGCGGGGGAGCTGTTTTTT
cdr3_aa: CASSWTRAGELFF

j_call: TRBJ2-6
d_call: -
clone_size: -
v_call: TRBV13
cdr3_nt: TGTGCCAGCCGATCTGGGGCCAACGTCCTGACTTTC
cdr3_aa: CASRSGANVLTF

j_call: TRBJ2-7
d_call: TRBD1
clone_size: -
v_call: TRBV4-2
cdr3_nt: TGTGCCAGCAGCCAAGTTCATGACAGGGGGTACGAGCAGTACTTC
cdr3_aa: CASSQVHDRGYEQYF